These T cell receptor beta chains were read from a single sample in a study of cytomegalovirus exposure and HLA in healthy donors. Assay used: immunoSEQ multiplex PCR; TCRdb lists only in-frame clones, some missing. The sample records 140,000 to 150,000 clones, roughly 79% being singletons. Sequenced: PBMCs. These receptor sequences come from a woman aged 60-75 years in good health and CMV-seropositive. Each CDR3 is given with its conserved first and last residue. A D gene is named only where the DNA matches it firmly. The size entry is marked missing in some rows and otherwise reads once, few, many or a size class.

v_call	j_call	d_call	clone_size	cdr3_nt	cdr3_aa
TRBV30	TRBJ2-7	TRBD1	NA	TGTGCCTGGGACAGGGACACCTACGAGCAGTACTTC	CAWDRDTYEQYF
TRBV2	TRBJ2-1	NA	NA	TGTGCCAGCAACTATGACAGGAGCTCCTACAATGAGCAGTTCTTC	CASNYDRSSYNEQFF
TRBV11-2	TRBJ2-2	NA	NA	TGTGCCAGCAGCTCCCGAGTCCTCGTGGAGCTGTTTTTT	CASSSRVLVELFF
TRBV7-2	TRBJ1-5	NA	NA	TGTGCCAGCAGCTTAGAGGCAGGTCGGGGGGGAAATCAGCCCCAGCATTTT	CASSLEAGRGGNQPQHF
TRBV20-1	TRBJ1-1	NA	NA	TGCGGGGGACATTTGAACACTGAAGCTTTCTTT	CGGHLNTEAFF
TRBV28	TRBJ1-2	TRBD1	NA	TGTGCCAGCAGTCCTCCGGGACAGGTTGACTTCTATGGCTACACCTTC	CASSPPGQVDFYGYTF
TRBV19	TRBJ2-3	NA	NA	TGTGCCAGTAGTAGCGGGTTCACAGATACGCAGTATTTT	CASSSGFTDTQYF
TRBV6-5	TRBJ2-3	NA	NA	TGTGCCAGCAGTTTTACAGGGTCCGATACGCAGTATTTT	CASSFTGSDTQYF
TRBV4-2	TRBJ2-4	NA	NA	TGTGCCAGCAGCCAAGAGGAAGGGAGGAACATTCAGTACTTC	CASSQEEGRNIQYF
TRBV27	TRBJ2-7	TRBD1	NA	TGTGCCAGCAGTCCACAGGGGAATCCCTACGAGCAGTACTTC	CASSPQGNPYEQYF
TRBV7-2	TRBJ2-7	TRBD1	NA	TGTGCCAGCAGCTTGGACAGGGCTTACGAGCAGTACTTC	CASSLDRAYEQYF
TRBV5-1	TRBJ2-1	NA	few	TGCGCCAGCAGCTTAGGCGGGGCGAGCTCCTACAATGAGCAGTTCTTC	CASSLGGASSYNEQFF
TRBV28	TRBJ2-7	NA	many	TGTGCCAGCAGTCCCCGGGGAGGGGGAGACGAGCAGTACTTC	CASSPRGGGDEQYF
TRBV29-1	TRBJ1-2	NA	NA	TGCAGCGTTGAAAGCAGGGTTGACTATGGCTACACCTTC	CSVESRVDYGYTF
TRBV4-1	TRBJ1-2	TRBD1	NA	TGCGCCAGCAGCCACAACACAGGGGGCGTAGACTATGGCTACACCTTC	CASSHNTGGVDYGYTF
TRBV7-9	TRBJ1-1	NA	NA	TGTGCCAGCAGCTCGGACACTGAAGCTTTCTTT	CASSSDTEAFF
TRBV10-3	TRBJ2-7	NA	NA	TGTGCCATCAGTGTTGGGTTGGGGGCCGGCTACGAGCAGTACTTC	CAISVGLGAGYEQYF
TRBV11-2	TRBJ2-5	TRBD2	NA	TGTGCCAGCAGAAAGACTAGCGGGAGGGGAGAGACCCAGTACTTC	CASRKTSGRGETQYF
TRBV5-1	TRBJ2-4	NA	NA	TGCGCCAGCAGCCCGACGAGGGCGGCCAAAAACATTCAGTACTTC	CASSPTRAAKNIQYF
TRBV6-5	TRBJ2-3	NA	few	TGTGCCAGCAGGCTAGCGTACAGCACAGATACGCAGTATTTT	CASRLAYSTDTQYF
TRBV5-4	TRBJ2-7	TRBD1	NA	TGTGCCAGCAGCTTGCCGGGACAGGGGAACTACGAGCAGTACTTC	CASSLPGQGNYEQYF
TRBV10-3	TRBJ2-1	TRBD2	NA	TGTGCCATCAGTGCGGGACTAGCGGGGGGGCGAAACTACAATGAGCAGTTCTTC	CAISAGLAGGRNYNEQFF
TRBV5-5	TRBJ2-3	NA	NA	TGTGCCAGCAGCCGGTTTTCCGGGGATAGGAACACAGATACGCAGTATTTT	CASSRFSGDRNTDTQYF
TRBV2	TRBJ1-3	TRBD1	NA	TGTGCCAGCAGTAAAACAGGGGACGGGGACACCATATATTTT	CASSKTGDGDTIYF
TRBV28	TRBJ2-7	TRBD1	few	TGTGCCAGCAGTTCGGGGGACAGGGACGAGCAGTACTTC	CASSSGDRDEQYF
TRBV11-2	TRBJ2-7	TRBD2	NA	TGTGCCAGCAGCCGTTCGCGGGAGTCACTTTACGAGCAGTACTTC	CASSRSRESLYEQYF
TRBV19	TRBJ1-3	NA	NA	TGTGCCAGTAATCGGGTCGCCTACTCTGGAAACACCATATATTTT	CASNRVAYSGNTIYF
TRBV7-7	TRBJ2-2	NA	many	TGTGCTACGGCGGAGAACACCGGGGAGCTGTTTTTT	CATAENTGELFF
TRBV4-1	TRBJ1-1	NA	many	TGCGCCAGCAGCCAAGATGAGAGGACTGAAGCTTTCTTT	CASSQDERTEAFF
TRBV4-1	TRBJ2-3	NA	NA	TGCGCCAGCAGCCAAGTTCAGGGGGGAGCAGATACGCAGTATTTT	CASSQVQGGADTQYF
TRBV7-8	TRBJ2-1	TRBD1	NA	TGTGCCAGCAGCTACGGACAGGGGGGTAGAGATGAGCAGTTCTTC	CASSYGQGGRDEQFF
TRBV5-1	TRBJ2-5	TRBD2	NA	TGCGCCAGCAGCTGGACCCCGGGGGGGGAGACCCAGTACTTC	CASSWTPGGETQYF
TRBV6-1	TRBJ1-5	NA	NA	TGTGCCAGCAGTGAACTGAGGCCGATGGGTTCCAATCAGCCCCAGCATTTT	CASSELRPMGSNQPQHF
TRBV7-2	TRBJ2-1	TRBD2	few	TGTGCCAGCAGCAACCGGACTAGGGGAGGCGGGTACAATGAGCAGTTCTTC	CASSNRTRGGGYNEQFF
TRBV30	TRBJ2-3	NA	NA	TGTGCCTGGAGCGGCGGGGATACGCAGTATTTT	CAWSGGDTQYF
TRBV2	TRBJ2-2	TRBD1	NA	TGTGCCGGACGATCGGACAGGGGGCGAACCGGGGAGCTGTTTTTT	CAGRSDRGRTGELFF
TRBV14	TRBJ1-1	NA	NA	TGTGCCAGCAGCCACCCGGGAGGCACTGAAGCTTTCTTT	CASSHPGGTEAFF
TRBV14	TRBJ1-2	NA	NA	TGTGCCAGCAGTGATTTAGGAGGAACAAATGGCTACACCTTC	CASSDLGGTNGYTF
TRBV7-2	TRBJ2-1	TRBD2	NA	TGTGCCAGCAGCTTCCTAGCGGGAGGGGGTCATGAGCAGTTCTTC	CASSFLAGGGHEQFF
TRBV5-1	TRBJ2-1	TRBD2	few	TGCGCCAGCAGCCCGGGGACTACCGAGAATGAGCAGTTCTTC	CASSPGTTENEQFF
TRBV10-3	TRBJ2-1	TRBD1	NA	TGTGCCACCGCGGACAGGGCAAACAATGAGCAGTTCTTC	CATADRANNEQFF
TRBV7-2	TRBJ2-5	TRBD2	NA	TGTGCCAGCAGCCCGCTGGGACTAGCGGACCAAGAGACCCAGTACTTC	CASSPLGLADQETQYF
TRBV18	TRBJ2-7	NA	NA	TGTGCCAGCTCACCGCAGGGATCCTACGAGCAGTACTTC	CASSPQGSYEQYF
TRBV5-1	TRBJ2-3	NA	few	TGCGCCAGCAGGGATTACAGGGAAGATACGCAGTATTTT	CASRDYREDTQYF
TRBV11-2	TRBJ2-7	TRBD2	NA	TGTGCCAGCAGCTTCTCGAGACTAGCGGGAGTCGAGCAGTACTTC	CASSFSRLAGVEQYF
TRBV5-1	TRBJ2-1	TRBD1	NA	TGCGCCAGCACCCTGCCAGGGGGTTACAATGAGCAGTTCTTC	CASTLPGGYNEQFF
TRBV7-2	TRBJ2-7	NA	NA	TGTGCCAGCAGCTTGAGTCGAACCGGGACAATCTCCTACGAGCAGTACTTC	CASSLSRTGTISYEQYF
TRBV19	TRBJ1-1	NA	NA	TGTGCCAGTAGTCCCCCGGCACTAATGAACACTGAAGCTTTCTTT	CASSPPALMNTEAFF
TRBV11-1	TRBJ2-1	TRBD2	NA	TGTGCCAGCAGCTTAGCCGGGACTAGAGGTGGCGAGCAGTTCTTC	CASSLAGTRGGEQFF